The entry below gives a single T cell receptor (beta chain) sequence along with its context. Antigen unknown. Trimming stripped 10 bases from V and 11 bases from J, with 17 bases between. This CDR3 has 11 amino acids. This sample is part of a study of shared clonotypes between healthy human individuals. On the study more broadly: Each donor's CD4 naive and CD4 memory cells filled three plates apiece, CD8 naive two, and CD8 memory one.

Overall study findings and caveats: The generation probabilities recorded for non-shared clonotypes fell below those of clonotypes shared by all four donors.

Profiling relied on immunoSEQ multiplex PCR, and the TCRdb table lists in-frame clones only, not all of them. The sample shows millions of clones, under 95% of them seen only once. The naive CD8 fraction comprised CD45RO-negative cells positively selected for CCR7 and excluded terminally differentiated effector memory CD45RA+ cells. Sequences were obtained from naive CD8+ T cells from PBMCs. The rearrangement joins TRBV23-1 to TRBJ1-1; D is ambiguous. TRBV23-1 belongs to the ORF category, with a function that is uncertain. The TCR comes from a man between 18 and 35 years old in good health. Some clones in this sample may be carry-over from other donors' samples. CDR3 nucleotide sequence: TGCGCCACCTGGTGGTCTCCTGGGGCTTTCTTT. Encoded protein: CATWWSPGAFF.